Below, 28 T cell receptor beta chains from the same sample are listed, as sequenced in a study of blood T cell repertoires in COVID-19. Profiled with immunoSEQ multiplex PCR; TCRdb holds only in-frame clones, not every one. The sample yields around 200,000 clones, just over 85% seen once. Source material: peripheral blood. The receptors here all came from an elderly man with acute or convalescent COVID-19.

The chain combines TRBV20-1 with TRBJ1-2; D is possibly TRBD1 (5 bases). V was shortened by 3 bases and J by 4 bases, with 18 bases between the two germline ends. The germline V gene encodes CDR1 DFQATT and CDR2 SNEGSKA (reference sequence). This CDR3 has 15 residues. The CDR3 sequence: CSASDPGQGGYGYTF. CDR3 in DNA: TGCAGTGCTAGTGACCCTGGGCAGGGCGGCTATGGCTACACCTTC.

The chain has TRBV6-5 and TRBJ2-5, with D maybe TRBD1 (5 bases). CDR1 is MNHEY and CDR2 is SVGAGI in the germline V gene. CDR3 length: 16 amino acids. Trimming pared 0 bases from V and 2 bases from J, leaving 13 bases between. Written as DNA, the CDR3 is TGTGCCAGCAGTTACTCCTTGTCAGGGCTTCAAGAGACCCAGTACTTC. Protein sequence: CASSYSLSGLQETQYF.

J is TRBJ2-5 and V is TRBV14; no clear D gene. The CDR3 spans 14 residues. Germline V gene lookup returns CDR1 SGHDN and CDR2 FVKESK. V lost 0 bases to trimming and J lost 0 bases, with 5 bases between them. The CDR3 is CASSQDRYQETQYF. DNA for the CDR3: TGTGCCAGCAGCCAAGACAGGTACCAAGAGACCCAGTACTTC.

This clone showed up just a few times. The chain combines TRBV2 with TRBJ1-2; maybe TRBD1 (6 bases). This CDR3 spans 13 amino acids. The V and J ends lost 9 bases and 1 base respectively, with 12 bases between them. The germline V gene has CDR1 SNHLY and CDR2 FYNNEI. The CDR3: CARGRGGNYGYTF. The CDR3 DNA follows: TGTGCCAGGGGGAGAGGGGGTAACTATGGCTACACCTTC.

The chain is built from TRBV3-1 (or the pseudogene TRBV3-2) and TRBJ1-2, with 11 nucleotides matching TRBD1. The CDR3 has 13 amino acids. CDR1 is LGHDT and CDR2 is YNNKEL in the germline V gene (reference sequence). V lost 4 bases to trimming and J lost 6 bases; unmatched junction nucleotides: 1. The CDR3 here is CASSRTGGDGYTF. DNA of the CDR3: TGTGCCAGCAGCCGGACAGGGGGCGATGGCTACACCTTC.

The J gene is TRBJ2-1, the V gene TRBV3-1 (or the pseudogene TRBV3-2), with 10 bases matching TRBD2. V was clipped by 4 bases and J by 7 bases; unmatched bases: 4. The CDR3 length is 14 residues. CDR1 and CDR2 (germline): LGHDT, YNNKEL (reference sequence). The chain's CDR3 is CASSPSTSGNEQFF. The CDR3 nucleotides are TGTGCCAGCAGCCCTTCGACTAGCGGGAATGAGCAGTTCTTC.

The chain joins TRBV19 to TRBJ1-5, with a possible D match to TRBD1 (5 bases). V was shortened by 2 bases and J by 3 bases, with 14 bases between the two germline ends. CDR1 LNHDA and CDR2 SQIVND come from the germline V gene (reference sequence). The CDR3 is 16 residues long. The CDR3, as DNA: TGTGCCAGTAGTATACTTCCCGAACAGGCCAATCAGCCCCAGCATTTT. It codes for CASSILPEQANQPQHF.

The gene calls are TRBV6-5 and TRBJ2-5; 14 bases are shared with TRBD2. The CDR3 extends over 16 amino acids. Germline assignment: CDR1 MNHEY and CDR2 SVGAGI. After removal of 4 bases from V and 2 bases from J, the junction contained 3 bases not matched to a gene. In DNA, the CDR3 is TGTGCCAGCAGTTTTGGGACTAGCGGGAGACAAGAGACCCAGTACTTC. Protein: CASSFGTSGRQETQYF.

The genes are TRBV7-9 and TRBJ1-2; weak D call: TRBD1 (6 bases). The CDR3 is 14 amino acids. The V gene lost 0 bases and the J gene lost 4 bases, with 9 bases spanning the gap. Looked up from germline, CDR1 is SEHNR and CDR2 is FQNEAQ (reference sequence). The CDR3 protein is CASSLADSFYGYTF. CDR3 in DNA: TGTGCCAGCAGCTTAGCGGACAGTTTCTATGGCTACACCTTC.

This chain connects TRBV28 to TRBJ1-1; TRBD1 is a possible D gene (6 bases). V lost 1 base, J lost 4 bases, and 13 bases lay in between. Germline V gene sequence: CDR1 MDHEN, CDR2 SYDVKM. The CDR3 extends over 15 amino acids. CDR3 sequence: CASSLFSRGATEAFF. The CDR3 nucleotides are TGTGCCAGCAGTTTATTCTCACGGGGGGCCACTGAAGCTTTCTTT.

The J gene is TRBJ1-6, the V gene TRBV6-2 or TRBV6-3, with 7 nucleotides matching TRBD1. CDR1 MNHEY and CDR2 SVGEGT come from the germline V gene. The CDR3 consists of 14 residues. J was trimmed by 7 bases and V by 2 bases; bases with no gene match: 2. CDR3: CASSYGQANSPLHF. As DNA, the CDR3 is TGTGCCAGCAGTTACGGACAGGCCAATTCACCCCTCCACTTT.

The chain uses TRBV7-7 and TRBJ2-5, with D perhaps matching TRBD2 (7 bases). Germline loops: CDR1 SSHAT, CDR2 FNYEAQ (reference sequence). The length of the CDR3 is 14 residues. V lost 6 bases and J 5 bases, leaving 16 bases between the germline ends. Here the CDR3 reads CASSGAGRGETQYF. In DNA form, the CDR3 reads TGTGCCAGCAGTGGAGCGGGAAGGGGGGAGACCCAGTACTTC.

J is TRBJ1-4 and V is TRBV5-1, with TRBD1 as a possible D gene (5 bases). The V and J ends lost 4 bases and 0 bases respectively, with 22 bases between them. Germline-derived CDR1 and CDR2 are SGHRS and YFSETQ. CDR3 length equals 19 residues. In nucleotides, the CDR3 is TGCGCCAGCAGCCCGAGACAGAACCCGTTATTTACAACTAATGAAAAACTGTTTTTT. It encodes CASSPRQNPLFTTNEKLFF.

This clone was detected only once. This sequence joins TRBV5-1 and TRBJ2-3, with 7 positions matching TRBD1. Germline CDR1 SGHRS, CDR2 YFSETQ. The CDR3 is 16 residues long. Trimming cost V 0 bases and J 0 bases; bases outside gene matches: 4. The CDR3 loop reads CASSLVRDSSTDTQYF. The CDR3, as DNA: TGCGCCAGCAGCTTGGTCCGGGACAGCAGCACAGATACGCAGTATTTT.

The chain joins TRBV18 to TRBJ1-1, with D possibly matching TRBD1 (6 bases). The V and J ends lost 6 bases and 5 bases respectively, with 13 bases between them. This CDR3 region has 13 residues. Germline V gene lookup returns CDR1 KGHSH and CDR2 LQKENI. This CDR3 is CASSQDSRTEAFF. CDR3 DNA sequence: TGTGCCAGCTCCCAGGACAGCAGGACTGAAGCTTTCTTT.

The CDR3 here is CASSVGTLLAGGQETQYF. CDR3 coding DNA: TGTGCCAGCAGCGTAGGGACTTTACTAGCGGGAGGTCAAGAGACCCAGTACTTC. V gene TRBV9 combines with J gene TRBJ2-5; 12 nucleotides align to TRBD2. Trimming cost V 0 bases and J 2 bases; bases outside gene matches: 8. CDR1 and CDR2 (germline): SGDLS, YYNGEE. This CDR3 has 18 residues.

This clone is a singleton in its sample. The chain has TRBV6-1 and TRBJ1-2; no definite D call. Germline V CDR1 and CDR2: MNHNS, SASEGT. The V end was cut by 2 bases, the J end by 8 bases, with 15 bases between. This CDR3 has 14 amino acids. The CDR3 DNA reads as TGTGCCAGCAGTGAATTTTCTCGTGTACGGGGCTACACCTTC. Its translation is CASSEFSRVRGYTF.

The rearrangement uses TRBV18 and TRBJ2-1, with 8 bases fitting TRBD1. The germline gives CDR1 KGHSH, CDR2 LQKENI. This CDR3 contains 16 residues. V was pared by 1 base and J by 4 bases, with 6 bases of the junction left unmatched. The CDR3 is CASSPLPGQGYNEQFF. The CDR3 coding sequence is TGTGCCAGCTCACCACTCCCCGGACAGGGTTACAATGAGCAGTTCTTC.

Here the CDR3 reads CASSLMTEANEKLFF. The CDR3 coding sequence is TGTGCCAGCAGCTTGATGACAGAAGCTAATGAAAAACTGTTTTTT. The gene calls are TRBV5-5 and TRBJ1-4; possible D gene TRBD1, 5 bases. CDR1 is SGHKS and CDR2 is YYEKEE in the germline V gene (reference sequence). CDR3 size: 15 residues. Between the trimmed V and J ends, which lost 1 base and 3 bases, there was a span of 10 bases. Together with reference TRBV5-5 and TRBJ1-4, the CDR3 gives the full variable domain: DAGVTQSPTHLIKTRGQQVTLRCSPISGHKSVSWYQQVLGQGPQFIFQYYEKEERGRGNFPDRFSARQFPNYSSELNVNALLLGDSALYLCASSLMTEANEKLFFGSGTQLSVL.

A single count supports this clone. V and J are TRBV11-3 and TRBJ1-2; 8 nucleotides line up with TRBD1. This CDR3 has 16 residues. The junction had 13 bases not matched to a gene; V was cut back by 7 bases and J by 3 bases. The germline CDR1 and CDR2 sequences are SGHNT and YENEEA. The CDR3 reads CASTSRTGQVHYGYTF. CDR3 in DNA: TGTGCCAGCACCAGCCGGACAGGGCAAGTTCACTATGGCTACACCTTC.

The chain joins TRBV11-3 to TRBJ2-2, with D hard to call. Germline CDR1 and CDR2: SGHNT and YENEEA. Trimming took 5 bases from V and 7 from J, leaving 5 bases between them. The CDR3 covers 11 residues. The CDR3 DNA reads TGTGCCAGCAGCCTTGTCGGGGAGCTGTTTTTT. This codes for CASSLVGELFF.

The genes are TRBV27 and TRBJ1-4; maybe TRBD1 (5 bases). Germline V gives CDR1 MNHEY, CDR2 SMNVEV (reference sequence). This CDR3 spans 15 amino acids. Trimming removed 4 bases at V and 8 bases at J, with 17 bases between. This chain's CDR3 is CASSSTRGSKEKLFF. CDR3 nucleotides: TGTGCCAGCAGTTCGACCCGGGGGAGTAAAGAAAAACTGTTTTTT. Full variable domain (remainder filled in from reference TRBV27 and TRBJ1-4): EAQVTQNPRYLITVTGKKLTVTCSQNMNHEYMSWYRQDPGLGLRQIYYSMNVEVTDKGDVPEGYKVSRKEKRNFPLILESPSPNQTSLYFCASSSTRGSKEKLFFGSGTQLSVL.

This clone was seen only once. The chain has TRBV14 and TRBJ2-3, with D tentatively TRBD1 (5 bases). V lost 2 bases and J 0 bases, leaving 12 bases between the germline ends. The CDR3 extends over 16 amino acids. Germline loops: CDR1 SGHDN, CDR2 FVKESK. CDR3 protein: CASSQTSGISTDTQYF. The CDR3 region has the DNA TGTGCCAGCAGCCAAACCTCAGGGATTAGCACAGATACGCAGTATTTT.

This rearrangement joins TRBV28 to TRBJ2-5, with D perhaps matching TRBD1 (7 bases). Germline loops: CDR1 MDHEN, CDR2 SYDVKM. Deletions cut 6 bases from V and 4 bases from J, with 15 bases between. The CDR3 covers 14 residues. The CDR3 DNA is TGTGCCAGCAGAGGAGGGGGCGCAGGAGAGACCCAGTACTTC. This encodes CASRGGGAGETQYF.

The genes are TRBV7-2 and TRBJ2-2; 11 bases align to TRBD2. The germline CDR1 and CDR2 sequences are SGHTA and FQGNSA. V shed 5 bases and J 7 bases; nucleotides not matched to a gene: 9. This CDR3 has 16 residues. The CDR3, as DNA: TGTGCCAGCAGCCCTATAGCGGGAGGGCGCGGCGGGGAGCTGTTTTTT. It yields the protein CASSPIAGGRGGELFF. The full variable domain, with the rest looked up from reference TRBV7-2 and TRBJ2-2, is GAGVSQSPSNKVTEKGKDVELRCDPISGHTALYWYRQSLGQGLEFLIYFQGNSAPDKSGLPSDRFSAERTGGSVSTLTIQRTQQEDSAVYLCASSPIAGGRGGELFFGEGSRLTVL.

This clone appeared a few times. This chain connects TRBV29-1 to TRBJ2-1; 12 positions agree with TRBD2. The V gene's germline CDR1 is SQVTM and CDR2 ANQGSEA. Germline trimming cut 1 base from V and 0 bases from J; bases unmatched to any gene: 13. The CDR3 loop spans 20 amino acids. The CDR3 nucleotides are TGCAGCGTTGAAGGGCTCGAACTAGCGGGAGGAACGAGCTCCTACAATGAGCAGTTCTTC. Its protein product is CSVEGLELAGGTSSYNEQFF.

This clone was observed a few times. The rearrangement links TRBV7-2 to TRBJ1-6; TRBD1 is a possible D gene (5 bases). V was cut by 6 bases and J by 6 bases, with 12 bases left in between. This CDR3 is 14 amino acids long. In germline, CDR1 is SGHTA, CDR2 FQGNSA. The CDR3 DNA sequence: TGTGCCAGCAGGTCGGGACTCCTTAATTCACCCCTCCACTTT. This translates into CASRSGLLNSPLHF.

The chain carries TRBV19 and TRBJ2-6; 9 bases match TRBD1. The CDR3 covers 17 residues. In germline, CDR1 is LNHDA, CDR2 SQIVND (reference sequence). The V gene end was trimmed by 7 bases and the J gene end by 0 bases; junction bases not matched to a gene: 7. For the CDR3, the DNA is TGTGCCAGTAAAGACAGGGGGTCCCCCTCTGGGGCCAACGTCCTGACTTTC. Its protein product is CASKDRGSPSGANVLTF.